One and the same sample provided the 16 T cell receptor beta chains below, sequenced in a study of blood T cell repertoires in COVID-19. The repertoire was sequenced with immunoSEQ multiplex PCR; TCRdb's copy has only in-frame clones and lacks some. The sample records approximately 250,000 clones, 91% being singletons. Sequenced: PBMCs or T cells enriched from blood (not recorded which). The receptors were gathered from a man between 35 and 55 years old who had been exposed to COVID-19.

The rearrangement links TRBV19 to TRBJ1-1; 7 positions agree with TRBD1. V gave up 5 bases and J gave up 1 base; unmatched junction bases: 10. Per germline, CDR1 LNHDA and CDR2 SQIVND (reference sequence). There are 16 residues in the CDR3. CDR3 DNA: TGTGCCAGTAGTCCATACAGGGGCTTAGAGAACACTGAAGCTTTCTTT. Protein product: CASSPYRGLENTEAFF.

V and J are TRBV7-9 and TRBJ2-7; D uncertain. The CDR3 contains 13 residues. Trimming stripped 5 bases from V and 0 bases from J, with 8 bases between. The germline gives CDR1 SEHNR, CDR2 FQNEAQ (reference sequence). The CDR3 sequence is CASSADNSYEQYF. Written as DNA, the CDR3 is TGTGCCAGCAGCGCCGACAACTCCTACGAGCAGTACTTC.

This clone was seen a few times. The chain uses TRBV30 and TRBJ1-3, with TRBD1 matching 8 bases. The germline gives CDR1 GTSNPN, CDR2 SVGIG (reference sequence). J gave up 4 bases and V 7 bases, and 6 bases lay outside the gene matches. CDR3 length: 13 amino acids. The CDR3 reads CAFQTGAGNTIYF. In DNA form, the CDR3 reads TGTGCCTTTCAGACAGGGGCAGGAAACACCATATATTTT.

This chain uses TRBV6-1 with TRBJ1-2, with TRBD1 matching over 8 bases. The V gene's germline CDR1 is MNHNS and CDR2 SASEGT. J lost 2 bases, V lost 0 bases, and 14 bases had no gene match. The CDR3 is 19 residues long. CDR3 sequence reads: CASSEALRETGVPNYGYTF. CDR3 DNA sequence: TGTGCCAGCAGTGAAGCGCTTCGTGAGACAGGGGTCCCGAACTATGGCTACACCTTC.

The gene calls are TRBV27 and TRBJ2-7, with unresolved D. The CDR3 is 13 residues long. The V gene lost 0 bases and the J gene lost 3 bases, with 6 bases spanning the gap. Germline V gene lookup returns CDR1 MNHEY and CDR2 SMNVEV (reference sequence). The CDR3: CASSLSNSYEQYF. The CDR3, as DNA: TGTGCCAGCAGTTTATCGAACAGCTACGAGCAGTACTTC.

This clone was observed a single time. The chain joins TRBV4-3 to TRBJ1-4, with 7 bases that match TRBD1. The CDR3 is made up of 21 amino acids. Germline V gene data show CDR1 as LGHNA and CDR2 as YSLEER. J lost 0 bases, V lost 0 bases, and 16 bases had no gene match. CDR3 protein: CASSQDGLGQIIGATNEKLFF. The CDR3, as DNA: TGCGCCAGCAGCCAAGATGGGTTGGGACAGATTATCGGGGCAACTAATGAAAAACTGTTTTTT.

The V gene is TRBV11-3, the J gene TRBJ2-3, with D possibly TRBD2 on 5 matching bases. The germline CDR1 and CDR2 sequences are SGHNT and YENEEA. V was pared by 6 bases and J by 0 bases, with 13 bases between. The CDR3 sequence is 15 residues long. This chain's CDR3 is CASSLNGLSTDTQYF. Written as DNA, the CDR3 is TGTGCCAGCAGTCTCAACGGACTCAGCACAGATACGCAGTATTTT.

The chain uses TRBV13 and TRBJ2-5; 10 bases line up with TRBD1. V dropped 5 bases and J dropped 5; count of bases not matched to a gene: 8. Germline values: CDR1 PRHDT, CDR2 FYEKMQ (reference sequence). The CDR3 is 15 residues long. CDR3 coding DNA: TGTGCCAGCAGCCCTGCGACAGGGGGCCGGGAGACCCAGTACTTC. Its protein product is CASSPATGGRETQYF.

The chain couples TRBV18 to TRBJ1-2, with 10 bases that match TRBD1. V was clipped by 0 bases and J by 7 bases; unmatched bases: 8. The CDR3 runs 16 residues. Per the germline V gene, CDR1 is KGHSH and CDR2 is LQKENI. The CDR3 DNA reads TGTGCCAGCTCACCACCGGGTCAGACAGGGGGCACTGGCTACACCTTC. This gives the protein CASSPPGQTGGTGYTF.

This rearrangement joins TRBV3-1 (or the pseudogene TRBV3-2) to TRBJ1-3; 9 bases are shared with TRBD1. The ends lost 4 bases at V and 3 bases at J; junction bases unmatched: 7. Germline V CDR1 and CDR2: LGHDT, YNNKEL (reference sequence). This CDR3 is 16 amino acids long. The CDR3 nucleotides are TGTGCCAGCAGCCTAGGACAGGGGCACTTTGGAAACACCATATATTTT. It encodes CASSLGQGHFGNTIYF.

CDR3 residues: CASSEGGVLVETQYF. CDR3 DNA sequence: TGTGCCAGCAGTGAGGGGGGGGTCCTCGTGGAGACCCAGTACTTC. This rearrangement joins TRBV25-1 to TRBJ2-5; TRBD2 agrees at 7 bases. Germline V CDR1 and CDR2: MGHDK, SYGVNS. The CDR3 extends over 15 amino acids. V lost 3 bases to trimming and J lost 5 bases; unmatched junction nucleotides: 9.

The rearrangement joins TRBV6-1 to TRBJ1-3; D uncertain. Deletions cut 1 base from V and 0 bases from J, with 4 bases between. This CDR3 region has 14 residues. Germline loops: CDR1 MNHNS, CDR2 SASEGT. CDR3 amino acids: CASSEDNSGNTIYF. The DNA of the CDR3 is TGTGCCAGCAGTGAAGACAACTCTGGAAACACCATATATTTT.

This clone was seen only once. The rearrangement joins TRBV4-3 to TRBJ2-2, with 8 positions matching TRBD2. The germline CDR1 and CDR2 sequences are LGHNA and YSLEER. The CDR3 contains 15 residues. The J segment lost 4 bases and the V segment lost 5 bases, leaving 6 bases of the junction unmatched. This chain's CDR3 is CASSAGLAGTGELFF. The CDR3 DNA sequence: TGCGCCAGCAGCGCAGGACTAGCCGGCACCGGGGAGCTGTTTTTT.

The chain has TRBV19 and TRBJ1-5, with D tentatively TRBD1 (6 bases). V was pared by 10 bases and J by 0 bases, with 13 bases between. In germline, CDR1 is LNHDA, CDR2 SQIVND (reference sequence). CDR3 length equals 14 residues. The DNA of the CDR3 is TGTGCCACCTGGAACAGGGATAGCAATCAGCCCCAGCATTTT. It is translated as CATWNRDSNQPQHF.

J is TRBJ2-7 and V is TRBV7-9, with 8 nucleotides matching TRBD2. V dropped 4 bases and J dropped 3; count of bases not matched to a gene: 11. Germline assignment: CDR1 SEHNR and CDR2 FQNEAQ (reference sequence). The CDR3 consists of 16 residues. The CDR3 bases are TGTGCCAGCAGCTCCTTAGCGGGGCAGATCTTCTACGAGCAGTACTTC. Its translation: CASSSLAGQIFYEQYF.

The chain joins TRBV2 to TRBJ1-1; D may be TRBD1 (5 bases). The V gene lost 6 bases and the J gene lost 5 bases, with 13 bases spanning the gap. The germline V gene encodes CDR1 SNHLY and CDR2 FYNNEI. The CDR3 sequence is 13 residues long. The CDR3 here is CASRVGQQTEAFF. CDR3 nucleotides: TGTGCCAGCAGGGTGGGGCAGCAAACTGAAGCTTTCTTT. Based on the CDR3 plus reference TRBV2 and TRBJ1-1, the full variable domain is EPEVTQTPSHQVTQMGQEVILRCVPISNHLYFYWYRQILGQKVEFLVSFYNNEISEKSEIFDDQFSVERPDGSNFTLKIRSTKLEDSAMYFCASRVGQQTEAFFGQGTRLTVV.